This TCR beta chain was captured by sequencing in a study of blood T cell repertoires in COVID-19. Study in general: Material from acute and convalescent COVID-19 was sourced from the United States, Italy and Spain. Nucleic acid was either cDNA or gDNA, and it came from T cells, B-cell-depleted T cells, or PBMCs.

In the authors' workflow: Nucleated cell number was recorded as an estimate derived from reference gene primer amplification. The repertoire was sequenced with immunoSEQ multiplex PCR; TCRdb's copy has only in-frame clones and lacks some. V and J calls and clone size are given by that table; D and trimming were obtained from the DNA. Seen here are about 170,000 clones, 82% observed once, and the top ten hold roughly 9.1%. The CDR3 totals 17 residues. V was pared by 0 bases and J by 1 base, with 6 bases of the junction left unmatched. Germline V gene lookup returns CDR1 LGHDT and CDR2 YNNKEL (reference sequence).

The chain employs TRBV3-1 (or the pseudogene TRBV3-2) and TRBJ1-1; the match to TRBD1 covers 9 bases. The sequence was obtained from a woman aged 70-85 years with acute or convalescent COVID-19. Sequenced sample: peripheral blood. The CDR3 nucleotides are TGTGCCAGCAGCCAAGATGGTCGACAGGGGGAGAACACTGAAGCTTTCTTT. This sequence encodes CASSQDGRQGENTEAFF.